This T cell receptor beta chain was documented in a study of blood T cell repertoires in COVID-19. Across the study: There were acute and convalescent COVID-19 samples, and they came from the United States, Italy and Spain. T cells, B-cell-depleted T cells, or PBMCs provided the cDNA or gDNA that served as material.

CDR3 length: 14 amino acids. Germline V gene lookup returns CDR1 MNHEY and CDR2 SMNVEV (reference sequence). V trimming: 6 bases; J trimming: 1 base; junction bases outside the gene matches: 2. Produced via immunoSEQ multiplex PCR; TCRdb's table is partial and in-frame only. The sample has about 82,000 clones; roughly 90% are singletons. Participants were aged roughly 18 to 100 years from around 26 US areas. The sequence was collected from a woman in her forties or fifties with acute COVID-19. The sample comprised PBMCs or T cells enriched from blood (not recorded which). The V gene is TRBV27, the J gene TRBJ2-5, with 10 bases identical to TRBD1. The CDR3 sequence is CASRDRGTQETQYF. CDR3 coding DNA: TGTGCCAGCAGGGACAGGGGGACCCAAGAGACCCAGTACTTC.